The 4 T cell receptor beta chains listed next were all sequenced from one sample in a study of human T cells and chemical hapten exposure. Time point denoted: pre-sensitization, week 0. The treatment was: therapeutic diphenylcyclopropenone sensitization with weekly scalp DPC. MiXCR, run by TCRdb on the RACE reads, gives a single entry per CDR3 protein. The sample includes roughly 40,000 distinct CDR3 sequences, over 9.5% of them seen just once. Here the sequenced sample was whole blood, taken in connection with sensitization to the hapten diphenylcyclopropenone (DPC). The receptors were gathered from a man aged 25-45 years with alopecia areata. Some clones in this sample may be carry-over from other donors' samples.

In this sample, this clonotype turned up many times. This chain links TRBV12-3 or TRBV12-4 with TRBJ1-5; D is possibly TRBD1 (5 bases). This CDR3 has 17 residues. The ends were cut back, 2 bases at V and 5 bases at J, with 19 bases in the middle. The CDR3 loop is CASSLPAGPGRYQPQHF. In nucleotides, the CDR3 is TGTGCCAGCAGTTTACCGGCAGGGCCAGGGAGGTATCAGCCCCAGCATTTT.

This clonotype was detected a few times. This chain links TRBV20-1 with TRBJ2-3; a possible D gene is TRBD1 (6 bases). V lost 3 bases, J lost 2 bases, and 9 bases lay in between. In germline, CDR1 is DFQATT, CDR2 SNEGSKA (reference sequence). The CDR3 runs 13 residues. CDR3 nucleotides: TGCAGTGCTAGTCGGACAGTCACAGATACGCAGTATTTT. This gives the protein CSASRTVTDTQYF.

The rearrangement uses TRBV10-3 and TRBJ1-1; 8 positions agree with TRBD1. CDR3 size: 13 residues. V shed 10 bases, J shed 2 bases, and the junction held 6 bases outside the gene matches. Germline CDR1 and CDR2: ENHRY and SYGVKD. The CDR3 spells CATSTGVNTEAFF. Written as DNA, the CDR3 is TGTGCCACCTCGACAGGGGTTAACACTGAAGCTTTCTTT.

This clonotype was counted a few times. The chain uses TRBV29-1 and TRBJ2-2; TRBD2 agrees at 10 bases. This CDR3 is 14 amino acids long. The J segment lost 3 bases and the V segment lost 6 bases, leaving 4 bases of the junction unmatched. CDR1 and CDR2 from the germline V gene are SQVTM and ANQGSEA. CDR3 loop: CSVGTSAYTGELFF. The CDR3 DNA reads TGCAGCGTCGGGACTAGCGCATACACCGGGGAGCTGTTTTTT.